This T cell receptor beta chain is from a study of cytomegalovirus exposure and HLA in healthy donors. Findings of the study overall: The study put some 160 TCR beta chains on its list as cytomegalovirus-associated. Prior analysis indicated that the majority of TCR beta V segments exhibited productivity approximately 87% or approximately 30% of the time.

This clone was found a few times. Its antigen is undetermined. Germline CDR1 reads SGDLS; CDR2 reads YYNGEE. The V and J ends lost 1 base and 6 bases, in that order; junction bases with no gene match: 3. The CDR3 totals 15 residues. PCR used 60 Vbeta primers and 13 Jbeta primers. In the original workflow: It was a later analysis that counted about 80 million unique TCR beta chains, of which around 11 million were shared. TCRdb's copy holds only in-frame clones and misses some; the assay was immunoSEQ multiplex PCR. D and trimming come from the DNA, and the V and J calls and clone size come from that table. The table lists roughly 170,000 clones, about 80% of them singletons.

Sequencing was carried out using PBMCs. The receptor was derived from a woman aged 25 to 39 in good health and CMV-seronegative. The rearrangement links TRBV9 to TRBJ2-2, with 10 nucleotides matching TRBD2. This CDR3 reads CASSVRAGGPGELFF. The CDR3 DNA sequence: TGTGCCAGCAGCGTAAGAGCGGGAGGGCCCGGGGAGCTGTTTTTT.